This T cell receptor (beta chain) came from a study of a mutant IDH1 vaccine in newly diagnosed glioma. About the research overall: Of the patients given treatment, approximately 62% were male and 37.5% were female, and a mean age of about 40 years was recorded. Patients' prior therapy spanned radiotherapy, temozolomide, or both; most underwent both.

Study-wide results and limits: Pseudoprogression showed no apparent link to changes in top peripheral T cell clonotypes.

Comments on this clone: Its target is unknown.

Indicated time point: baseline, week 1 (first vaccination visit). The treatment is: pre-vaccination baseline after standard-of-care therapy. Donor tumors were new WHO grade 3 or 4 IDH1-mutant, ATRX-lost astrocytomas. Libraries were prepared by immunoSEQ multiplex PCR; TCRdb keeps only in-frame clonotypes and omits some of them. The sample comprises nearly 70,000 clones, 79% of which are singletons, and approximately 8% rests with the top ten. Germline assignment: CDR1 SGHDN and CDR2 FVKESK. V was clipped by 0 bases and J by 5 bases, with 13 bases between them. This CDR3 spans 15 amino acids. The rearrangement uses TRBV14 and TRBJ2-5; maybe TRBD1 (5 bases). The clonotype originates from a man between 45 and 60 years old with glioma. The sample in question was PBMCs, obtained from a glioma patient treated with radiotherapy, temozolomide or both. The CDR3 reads CASSQDRGPRETQYF. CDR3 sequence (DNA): TGTGCCAGCAGCCAAGATAGGGGCCCCCGGGAGACCCAGTACTTC.